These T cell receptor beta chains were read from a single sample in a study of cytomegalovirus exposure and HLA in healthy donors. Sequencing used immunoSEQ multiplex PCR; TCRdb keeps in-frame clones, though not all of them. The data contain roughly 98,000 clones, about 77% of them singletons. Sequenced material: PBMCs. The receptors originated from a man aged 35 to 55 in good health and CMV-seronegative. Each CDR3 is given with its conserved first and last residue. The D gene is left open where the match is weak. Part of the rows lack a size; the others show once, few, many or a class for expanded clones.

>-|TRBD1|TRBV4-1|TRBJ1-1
CASSQDATQPQGVAFF
TGCGCCAGCAGCCAAGACGCTACCCAACCACAGGGGGTAGCTTTCTTT
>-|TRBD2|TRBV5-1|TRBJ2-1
CASSFSGTSGSEQFF
TGCGCCAGCAGCTTCTCCGGGACTAGCGGGAGTGAGCAGTTCTTC
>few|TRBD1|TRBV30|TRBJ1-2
CAWTPTGANYGYTF
TGTGCCTGGACCCCGACAGGGGCGAACTATGGCTACACCTTC
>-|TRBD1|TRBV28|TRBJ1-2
CASRGQGRYGYTF
TGTGCCAGCAGGGGACAGGGGAGGTATGGCTACACCTTC
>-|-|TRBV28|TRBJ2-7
CASSLDSAYEQYF
TGTGCCAGCAGTTTGGACAGTGCCTACGAGCAGTACTTC
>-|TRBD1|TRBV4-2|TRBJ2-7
CASSPQGTDDYEQYF
TGTGCCAGCAGCCCTCAAGGGACAGATGACTACGAGCAGTACTTC
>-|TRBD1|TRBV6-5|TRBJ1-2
CASSYSTGGDGYTF
TGTGCCAGCAGTTACTCGACAGGGGGAGATGGCTACACCTTC
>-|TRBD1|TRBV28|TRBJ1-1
CASSLRTIPGQNRGRLNTEAFF
TGTGCCAGCAGTCTGCGAACAATACCGGGACAGAACAGGGGACGGCTGAACACTGAAGCTTTCTTT
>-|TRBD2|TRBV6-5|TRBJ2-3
CASSLAGGADTQYF
TGTGCCAGCAGCTTAGCGGGAGGGGCAGATACGCAGTATTTT
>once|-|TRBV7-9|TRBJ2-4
CASSLAGVAKNIQYF
TGTGCCAGCAGCTTAGCCGGGGTAGCCAAAAACATTCAGTACTTC
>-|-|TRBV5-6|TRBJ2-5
CASSLMGAAQYF
TGTGCCAGCAGCTTGATGGGGGCTGCCCAGTACTTC
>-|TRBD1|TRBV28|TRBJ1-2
CASSLYRGYGYTF
TGTGCCAGCAGTTTATACAGGGGCTATGGCTACACCTTC
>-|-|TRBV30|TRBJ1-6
CAWSLQGIGSPLHF
TGTGCCTGGAGTCTCCAGGGGATCGGTTCACCCCTCCACTTT
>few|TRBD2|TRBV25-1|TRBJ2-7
CASSEFMPGSGRAEEQYF
TGTGCCAGCAGTGAATTTATGCCCGGCAGCGGGAGGGCTGAGGAGCAGTACTTC
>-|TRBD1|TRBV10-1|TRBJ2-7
CASMDRGEQYF
TGCGCCAGCATGGACAGGGGCGAGCAGTACTTC
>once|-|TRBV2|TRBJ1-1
CASSEVTGNTEAFF
TGTGCCAGCAGTGAGGTCACAGGGAACACTGAAGCTTTCTTT
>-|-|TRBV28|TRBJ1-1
CASSLLRTEAFF
TGTGCCAGCAGTTTACTTCGGACTGAAGCTTTCTTT
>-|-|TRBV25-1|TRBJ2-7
CASSEPETGPYEQYF
TGTGCCAGCAGTGAACCCGAGACAGGACCCTACGAGCAGTACTTC
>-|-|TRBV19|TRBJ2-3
CASSIGGADTDTQYF
TGTGCCAGTAGTATAGGCGGGGCGGACACAGATACGCAGTATTTT
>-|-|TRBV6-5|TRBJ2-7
CASSYGGANCEQYF
TGTGCCAGCAGTTATGGCGGGGCGAACTGCGAGCAGTACTTC
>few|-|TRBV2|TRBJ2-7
CASSDGGSPYEQYF
TGTGCCAGCAGTGATGGGGGGTCCCCCTACGAGCAGTACTTC
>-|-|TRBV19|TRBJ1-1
CASSTELRGNTEAFF
TGTGCCAGTAGTACTGAACTCCGGGGGAACACTGAAGCTTTCTTT
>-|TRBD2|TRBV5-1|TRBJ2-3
CASSQRLAGDTDTQYF
TGCGCCAGCAGCCAAAGACTAGCGGGGGACACAGATACGCAGTATTTT
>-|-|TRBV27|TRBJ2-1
CASRTIRANEQFF
TGTGCCAGCCGAACGATCAGGGCCAATGAGCAGTTCTTC
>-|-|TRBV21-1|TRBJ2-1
CASSSRKGYPHPYNEQFF
TGTGCCAGCAGCTCCCGCAAGGGGTATCCCCACCCTTACAATGAGCAGTTCTTC